This entry lists 25 T cell receptor beta chains sequenced from one sample in a study of control samples from healthy donors and cancer patients. The method was immunoSEQ multiplex PCR; TCRdb's version includes in-frame clones alone and lacks a portion of them. The sample gives 90,000 or so clones, approximately 90% of which show up once; around 1.3% is in the top ten. The sequenced sample consisted of blood. The receptors stem from a woman aged 45-60 years in good health.

The rearrangement uses TRBV6-5 and TRBJ1-1, with a tentative D call TRBD1 (5 bases). This CDR3 has 15 amino acids. Trimming took 5 bases from V and 8 from J, leaving 21 bases between them. Per germline, CDR1 MNHEY and CDR2 SVGAGI. DNA of the CDR3: TGTGCCAGCAGTATAAGGGGTTGGGATACCCCGGAAGCTTTCTTT. Its translation is CASSIRGWDTPEAFF.

This rearrangement joins TRBV7-9 to TRBJ2-1, with unresolved D. The CDR3 has 14 residues. V was cut by 7 bases and J by 1 base, with 11 bases left in between. CDR1 and CDR2 (germline): SEHNR, FQNEAQ (reference sequence). The CDR3, as DNA: TGTGCCAGCACCTCCGACTTGTCCTACAATGAGCAGTTCTTC. Protein sequence: CASTSDLSYNEQFF.

The chain is built from TRBV18 and TRBJ2-5; no definite D call. CDR3 length: 14 residues. Germline V gene data show CDR1 as KGHSH and CDR2 as LQKENI. Trimming cost V 2 bases and J 3 bases, with 10 bases left between them. The CDR3 DNA is TGTGCCAGCTCACCAATGGACCCTAAAGAGACCCAGTACTTC. Its protein is CASSPMDPKETQYF.

The genes are TRBV14 and TRBJ1-1; TRBD1 aligns across 7 bases. V shed 0 bases and J 3 bases; nucleotides not matched to a gene: 4. Germline assignment: CDR1 SGHDN and CDR2 FVKESK. The CDR3 runs to 15 residues. The CDR3 DNA follows: TGTGCCAGCAGCCAAGAGGTTACAGGGGACACTGAAGCTTTCTTT. It translates to CASSQEVTGDTEAFF.

This rearrangement joins TRBV7-3 to TRBJ1-2; 8 nucleotides align to TRBD1. The V and J ends lost 5 bases and 7 bases, in that order; junction bases with no gene match: 12. The CDR3 length is 15 residues. Germline V gene data show CDR1 as SGHTA and CDR2 as FQGTGA. The CDR3 here is CASSATGQGGVGYTF. CDR3 bases: TGTGCCAGCAGCGCGACCGGACAGGGCGGTGTTGGCTACACCTTC.

This chain joins TRBV7-2 and TRBJ1-1, with TRBD1 identical over 9 bases. With 4 bases clipped from V and 4 bases from J, the junction kept 4 bases outside the gene matches. CDR3 size: 14 residues. CDR1 and CDR2 (germline): SGHTA, FQGNSA. The CDR3 spells CASSSGQGITEAFF. The CDR3 DNA reads as TGTGCCAGCAGCTCGGGACAGGGCATCACTGAAGCTTTCTTT.

The J gene is TRBJ1-6, the V gene TRBV28; a possible D gene is TRBD1 (6 bases). The CDR3 runs to 14 residues. CDR1 is MDHEN, CDR2 SYDVKM, per germline. The germline V and J ends were trimmed by 8 bases and 7 bases, with 15 bases remaining between them. The CDR3 loop reads CASRGGHLNSPLHF. The CDR3 DNA reads TGTGCCAGCCGGGGGGGACACCTAAATTCACCCCTCCACTTT.

This chain links TRBV11-2 with TRBJ2-1; unclear D gene. Trimming cost V 1 base and J 0 bases, with 7 bases left between them. This CDR3 spans 15 amino acids. CDR1 is SGHAT and CDR2 is FQNNGV in the germline V gene. DNA for the CDR3: TGTGCCAGCAGCTTAGGGCGAGGCTCCTACAATGAGCAGTTCTTC. Translating it yields CASSLGRGSYNEQFF.

V is TRBV5-1 and J is TRBJ2-3; no clear D. The germline gives CDR1 SGHRS, CDR2 YFSETQ. This CDR3 has 14 amino acids. V lost 4 bases and J lost 1, with 10 bases in between. The CDR3 DNA follows: TGCGCCAGCAGCACTGAAACGGGCACAGATACGCAGTATTTT. Amino acid sequence: CASSTETGTDTQYF.

This chain links TRBV18 with TRBJ2-1; D unresolved. Germline V gene lookup returns CDR1 KGHSH and CDR2 LQKENI. V lost 3 bases and J lost 1, with 16 bases in between. The CDR3 contains 17 residues. For the CDR3, the DNA is TGTGCCAGCTCACCCCCGTGGAGCCAGGAGTCCTACAATGAGCAGTTCTTC. Translation gives CASSPPWSQESYNEQFF.

J is TRBJ2-5 and V is TRBV5-4, with 15 bases lining up with TRBD2. In germline, CDR1 is SGHNT, CDR2 YYREEE (reference sequence). The CDR3 is 19 residues long. The trim removed 4 bases at V and 6 bases at J, leaving 16 bases unmatched. CDR3: CASSTRRTSGGASLQTQYF. The DNA for the CDR3 is TGTGCCAGCAGCACCCGTCGGACTAGCGGGGGGGCCAGCCTCCAGACCCAGTACTTC. Using reference TRBV5-4 and TRBJ2-5 for the parts outside the CDR3, the full variable domain is ETGVTQSPTHLIKTRGQQVTLRCSSQSGHNTVSWYQQALGQGPQFIFQYYREEENGRGNFPPRFSGLQFPNYSSELNVNALELDDSALYLCASSTRRTSGGASLQTQYFGPGTRLLVL.

The CDR3 DNA reads TGTGCCAGCTCGGTCAGGGGGGGCGAGCAGTACTTC. It codes for CASSVRGGEQYF. The gene calls are TRBV18 and TRBJ2-7, with D perhaps being TRBD1 or TRBD2 (7 bases each). The germline gives CDR1 KGHSH, CDR2 LQKENI. V was cut by 6 bases and J by 6 bases, with 12 bases left in between. The CDR3 is 12 amino acids.

This chain joins TRBV28 and TRBJ1-2, with D possibly TRBD1 on 5 matching bases. V lost 5 bases to trimming and J lost 0 bases, with 13 bases between them. CDR3 length: 15 residues. Germline V gene sequence: CDR1 MDHEN, CDR2 SYDVKM. CDR3 nucleotides: TGTGCCAGCAGTCCCCCGGGGGGGTCTAACTATGGCTACACCTTC. Amino acid sequence: CASSPPGGSNYGYTF.

The chain employs TRBV19 and TRBJ2-3, with TRBD1 matching 10 bases. Germline assignment: CDR1 LNHDA and CDR2 SQIVND (reference sequence). V lost 5 bases and J lost 4; bases outside the gene matches: 12. The CDR3 extends over 17 amino acids. The CDR3 loop is CASSSITGGTGADTQYF. In nucleotides, the CDR3 is TGTGCCAGTAGTTCGATTACCGGAGGGACAGGGGCAGATACGCAGTATTTT.

The chain carries TRBV6-6 and TRBJ1-3; D is perhaps TRBD1 (5 bases). CDR1 and CDR2 (germline): MNHNY, SVGAGI (reference sequence). The CDR3 is 13 residues long. V lost 6 bases and J 4 bases, leaving 10 bases between the germline ends. DNA for the CDR3: TGTGCCAGCAGGGCCTGGGGCGGAAACACCATATATTTT. Translated, it gives CASRAWGGNTIYF.

J is TRBJ2-1 and V is TRBV11-2; D unclear. From germline, CDR1 is SGHAT and CDR2 FQNNGV. Between the trimmed V and J ends, which lost 3 bases and 0 bases, there was a span of 15 bases. This CDR3 has 17 residues. Written as DNA, the CDR3 is TGTGCCAGCAGCTTTAGATTAGCCCAAAACTCCTACAATGAGCAGTTCTTC. It encodes CASSFRLAQNSYNEQFF.

The chain couples TRBV14 to TRBJ1-1; D is unclear. This CDR3 is 14 amino acids long. V lost 0 bases and J 4 bases, leaving 9 bases between the germline ends. The germline V gene encodes CDR1 SGHDN and CDR2 FVKESK. The CDR3 nucleotides read TGTGCCAGCAGCCAAGAGTGGCGGGGCACTGAAGCTTTCTTT. It encodes CASSQEWRGTEAFF.

The rearrangement links TRBV9 to TRBJ2-2, with D perhaps matching TRBD1 or TRBD2 (5 bases each). The CDR3 loop spans 15 amino acids. The V gene lost 3 bases and the J gene lost 3 bases, with 12 bases spanning the gap. The germline gives CDR1 SGDLS, CDR2 YYNGEE. This CDR3 reads CASSAAGTYTGELFF. The CDR3 DNA sequence: TGTGCCAGCAGCGCCGCCGGGACGTACACCGGGGAGCTGTTTTTT.

The chain couples TRBV19 to TRBJ1-1; D gene uncertain. V was pared by 1 base and J by 1 base, with 7 bases between. The CDR3 covers 14 residues. The V gene's germline CDR1 is LNHDA and CDR2 SQIVND (reference sequence). This chain's CDR3 is CASSIASANTEAFF. The CDR3 DNA reads TGTGCCAGTAGTATAGCGTCGGCGAACACTGAAGCTTTCTTT.

The chain employs TRBV7-2 and TRBJ2-7, with a possible D match to TRBD1 (6 bases). V shed 7 bases and J shed 1 base, with 14 bases lying between them. The CDR3 has 14 amino acids. CDR1 and CDR2 from the germline V gene are SGHTA and FQGNSA. The CDR3 coding sequence is TGTGCCAGCACCTCGAACAGGGCTTCCTACGAGCAGTACTTC. It encodes CASTSNRASYEQYF. Using reference TRBV7-2 and TRBJ2-7 for the parts outside the CDR3, the full variable domain is GAGVSQSPSNKVTEKGKDVELRCDPISGHTALYWYRQSLGQGLEFLIYFQGNSAPDKSGLPSDRFSAERTGGSVSTLTIQRTQQEDSAVYLCASTSNRASYEQYFGPGTRLTVT.

J is TRBJ2-7 and V is TRBV6-5; D possibly matches TRBD1 or TRBD2 (5 bases each). Trimming removed 8 bases at V and 2 bases at J, with 19 bases between. The CDR3 has 15 residues. Germline V CDR1 and CDR2: MNHEY, SVGAGI. CDR3 coding DNA: TGTGCCAGCGGGGGTGGGGAAGTGAGACCCTACGAGCAGTACTTC. As protein: CASGGGEVRPYEQYF.

The CDR3 nucleotides are TGCGCCAGCAGCTTGGAGGTAGGAGCTTACAATGAGCAGTTCTTC. Translation: CASSLEVGAYNEQFF. The rearrangement links TRBV5-1 to TRBJ2-1; the D is unclear. V was pared by 0 bases and J by 4 bases, with 11 bases between. Per germline, CDR1 SGHRS and CDR2 YFSETQ. The CDR3 contains 15 residues.

The chain combines TRBV28 with TRBJ2-1; 11 bases are a match to TRBD1. In germline, CDR1 is MDHEN, CDR2 SYDVKM. The V segment lost 3 bases and the J segment 8 bases; nucleotides outside the gene matches: 9. The CDR3 covers 16 residues. CDR3 residues: CASSFPTGTGGDEQFF. For the CDR3, the DNA is TGTGCCAGCAGTTTCCCCACAGGGACAGGGGGGGATGAGCAGTTCTTC.

The rearrangement joins TRBV7-2 to TRBJ2-1, with D unclear. Looked up from germline, CDR1 is SGHTA and CDR2 is FQGNSA. This CDR3 has 14 residues. The V and J ends lost 0 bases and 6 bases respectively, with 9 bases between them. This CDR3 is CASSLAGQVNEQFF. In DNA, the CDR3 is TGTGCCAGCAGCTTAGCAGGCCAGGTCAATGAGCAGTTCTTC.

This rearrangement joins TRBV19 to TRBJ1-1; 9 bases agree with TRBD1. Germline-derived CDR1 and CDR2 are LNHDA and SQIVND (reference sequence). The CDR3 has 17 residues. The J segment lost 0 bases and the V segment lost 7 bases, leaving 12 bases of the junction unmatched. CDR3 DNA: TGTGCCAGTATCAACAGGGGGCCAGCGTTAATGAACACTGAAGCTTTCTTT. Translating it yields CASINRGPALMNTEAFF.